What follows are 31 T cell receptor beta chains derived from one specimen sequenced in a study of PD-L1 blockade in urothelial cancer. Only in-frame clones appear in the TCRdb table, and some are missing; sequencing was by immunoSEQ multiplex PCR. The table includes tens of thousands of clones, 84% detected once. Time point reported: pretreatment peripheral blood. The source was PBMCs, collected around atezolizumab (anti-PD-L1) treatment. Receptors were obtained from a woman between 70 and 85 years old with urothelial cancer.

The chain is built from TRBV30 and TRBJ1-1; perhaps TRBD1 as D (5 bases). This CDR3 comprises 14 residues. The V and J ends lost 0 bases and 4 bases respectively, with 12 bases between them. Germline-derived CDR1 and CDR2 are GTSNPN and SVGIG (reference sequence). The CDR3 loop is CAWSVVPGGTEAFF. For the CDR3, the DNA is TGTGCCTGGAGTGTAGTGCCCGGGGGCACTGAAGCTTTCTTT.

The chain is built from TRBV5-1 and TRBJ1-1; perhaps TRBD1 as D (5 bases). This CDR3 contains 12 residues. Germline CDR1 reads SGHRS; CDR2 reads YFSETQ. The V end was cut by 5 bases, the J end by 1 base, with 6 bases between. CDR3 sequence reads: CASRQANTEAFF. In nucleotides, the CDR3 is TGCGCCAGCAGACAGGCGAACACTGAAGCTTTCTTT.

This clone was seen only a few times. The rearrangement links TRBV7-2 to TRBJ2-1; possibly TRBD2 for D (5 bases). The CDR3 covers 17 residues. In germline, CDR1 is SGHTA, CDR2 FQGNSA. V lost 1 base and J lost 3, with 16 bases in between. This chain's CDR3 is CASSLGGRGTNYNEQFF. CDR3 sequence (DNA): TGTGCCAGCAGCTTAGGAGGCCGGGGTACCAACTACAATGAGCAGTTCTTC. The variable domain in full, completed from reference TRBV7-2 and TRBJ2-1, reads GAGVSQSPSNKVTEKGKDVELRCDPISGHTALYWYRQSLGQGLEFLIYFQGNSAPDKSGLPSDRFSAERTGGSVSTLTIQRTQQEDSAVYLCASSLGGRGTNYNEQFFGPGTRLTVL.

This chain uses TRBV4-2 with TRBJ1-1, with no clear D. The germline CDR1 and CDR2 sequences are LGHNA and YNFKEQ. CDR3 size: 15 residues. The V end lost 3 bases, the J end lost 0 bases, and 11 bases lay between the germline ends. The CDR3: CASSHSITMNTEAFF. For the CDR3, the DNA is TGTGCCAGCAGCCATAGCATTACGATGAACACTGAAGCTTTCTTT.

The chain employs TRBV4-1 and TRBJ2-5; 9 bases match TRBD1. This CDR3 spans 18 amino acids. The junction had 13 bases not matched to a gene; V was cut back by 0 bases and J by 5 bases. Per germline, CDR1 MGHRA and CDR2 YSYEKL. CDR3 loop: CASSQDFGLDRGGETQYF. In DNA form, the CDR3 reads TGCGCCAGCAGCCAAGATTTTGGGTTGGACAGGGGCGGGGAGACCCAGTACTTC.

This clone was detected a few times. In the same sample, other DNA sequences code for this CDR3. The CDR3 loop reads CASSPAGQGNLYEQYF. DNA of the CDR3: TGTGCCAGCAGTCCCGCCGGACAGGGGAACCTTTACGAGCAGTACTTC. This sequence joins TRBV27 and TRBJ2-7; the match to TRBD1 covers 9 bases. This CDR3 has 16 amino acids. J lost 4 bases, V lost 5 bases, and 12 bases had no gene match. The germline gives CDR1 MNHEY, CDR2 SMNVEV (reference sequence).

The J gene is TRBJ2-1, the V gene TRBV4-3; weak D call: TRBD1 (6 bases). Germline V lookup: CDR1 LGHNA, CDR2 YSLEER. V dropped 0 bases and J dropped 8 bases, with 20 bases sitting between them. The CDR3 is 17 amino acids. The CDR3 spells CASSQDWVEQGKDEQFF. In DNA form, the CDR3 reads TGCGCCAGCAGCCAAGATTGGGTGGAACAGGGCAAGGATGAGCAGTTCTTC.

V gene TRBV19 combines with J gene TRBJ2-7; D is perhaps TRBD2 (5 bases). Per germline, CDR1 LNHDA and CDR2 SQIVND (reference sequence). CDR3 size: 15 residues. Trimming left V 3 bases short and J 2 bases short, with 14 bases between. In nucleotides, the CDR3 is TGTGCCAGTAGTATTGGTTTAGGACTCGCCTACGAGCAGTACTTC. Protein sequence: CASSIGLGLAYEQYF. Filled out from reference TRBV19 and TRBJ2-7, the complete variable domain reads DGGITQSPKYLFRKEGQNVTLSCEQNLNHDAMYWYRQDPGQGLRLIYYSQIVNDFQKGDIAEGYSVSREKKESFPLTVTSAQKNPTAFYLCASSIGLGLAYEQYFGPGTRLTVT.

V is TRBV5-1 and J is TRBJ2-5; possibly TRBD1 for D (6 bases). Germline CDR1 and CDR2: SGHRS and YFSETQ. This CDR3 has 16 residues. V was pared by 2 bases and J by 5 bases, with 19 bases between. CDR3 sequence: CASSFDPHTGLETQYF. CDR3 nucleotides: TGCGCCAGCAGCTTTGACCCCCATACAGGGTTGGAGACCCAGTACTTC.

This CDR3 is CASSLSRVSTDTQYF. CDR3 nucleotides: TGTGCCAGCAGCTTGTCTCGAGTTTCCACAGATACGCAGTATTTT. This chain joins TRBV5-8 and TRBJ2-3, with D unresolved. The CDR3 extends over 15 amino acids. Trimming removed 1 base from V and 2 bases from J, with 11 bases in between. Germline CDR1 SGHTS, CDR2 YDEGEE.

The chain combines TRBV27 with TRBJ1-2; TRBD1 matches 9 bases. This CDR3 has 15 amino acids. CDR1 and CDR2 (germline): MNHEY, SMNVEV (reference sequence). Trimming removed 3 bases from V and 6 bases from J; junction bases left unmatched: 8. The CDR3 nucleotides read TGTGCCAGCAGTTTCCAATCGGACAGGGGTGATGGCTACACCTTC. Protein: CASSFQSDRGDGYTF.

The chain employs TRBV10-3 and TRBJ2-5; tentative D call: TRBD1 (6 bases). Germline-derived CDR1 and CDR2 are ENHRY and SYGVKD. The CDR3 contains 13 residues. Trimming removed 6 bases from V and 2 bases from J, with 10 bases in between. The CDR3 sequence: CAISWTAQETQYF. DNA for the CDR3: TGTGCCATCAGCTGGACAGCACAAGAGACCCAGTACTTC.

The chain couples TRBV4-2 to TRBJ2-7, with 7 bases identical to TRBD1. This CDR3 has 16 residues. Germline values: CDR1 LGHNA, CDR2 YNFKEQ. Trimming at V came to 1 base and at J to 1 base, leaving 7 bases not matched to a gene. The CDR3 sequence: CASSQATGDHSYEQYF. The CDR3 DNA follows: TGTGCCAGCAGCCAAGCCACAGGGGACCATTCCTACGAGCAGTACTTC.

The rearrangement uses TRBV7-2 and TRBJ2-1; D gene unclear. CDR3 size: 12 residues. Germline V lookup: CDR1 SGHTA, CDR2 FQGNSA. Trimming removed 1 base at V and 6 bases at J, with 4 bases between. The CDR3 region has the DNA TGTGCCAGCAGCTTAGGTATCAATGAGCAGTTCTTC. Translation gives CASSLGINEQFF.

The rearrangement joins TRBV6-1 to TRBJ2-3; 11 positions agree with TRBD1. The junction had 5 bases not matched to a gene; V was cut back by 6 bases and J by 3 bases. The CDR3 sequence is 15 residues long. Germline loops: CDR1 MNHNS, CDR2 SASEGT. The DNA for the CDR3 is TGTGCCAGCAGGGACAGGGGGCGAACGACAGATACGCAGTATTTT. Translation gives CASRDRGRTTDTQYF.

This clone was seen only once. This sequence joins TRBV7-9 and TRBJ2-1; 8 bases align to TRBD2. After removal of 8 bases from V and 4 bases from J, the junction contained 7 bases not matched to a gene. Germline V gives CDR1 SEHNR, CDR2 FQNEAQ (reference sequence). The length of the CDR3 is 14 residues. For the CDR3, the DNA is TGTGCCAGCCATACTAGCGGATCTTACAATGAGCAGTTCTTC. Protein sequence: CASHTSGSYNEQFF.

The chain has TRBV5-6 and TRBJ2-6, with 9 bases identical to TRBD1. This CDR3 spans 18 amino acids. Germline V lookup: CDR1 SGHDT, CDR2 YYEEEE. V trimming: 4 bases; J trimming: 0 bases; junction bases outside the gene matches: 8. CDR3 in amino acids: CASSPGTGRGSGANVLTF. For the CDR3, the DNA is TGTGCCAGCAGCCCCGGGACAGGGAGAGGCTCTGGGGCCAACGTCCTGACTTTC.

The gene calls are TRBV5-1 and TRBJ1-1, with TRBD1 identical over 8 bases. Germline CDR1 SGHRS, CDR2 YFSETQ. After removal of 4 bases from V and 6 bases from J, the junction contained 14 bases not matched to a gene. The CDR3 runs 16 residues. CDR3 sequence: CASSIGQGLVEAEAFF. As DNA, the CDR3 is TGCGCCAGCAGCATAGGACAGGGATTGGTCGAGGCTGAAGCTTTCTTT.

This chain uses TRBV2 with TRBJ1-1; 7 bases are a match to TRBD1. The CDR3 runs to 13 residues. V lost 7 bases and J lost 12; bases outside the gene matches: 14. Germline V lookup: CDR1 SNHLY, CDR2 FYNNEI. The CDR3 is CASTQGQGVRSFF. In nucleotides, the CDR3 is TGTGCCAGCACTCAAGGGCAGGGGGTCCGTTCTTTCTTT.

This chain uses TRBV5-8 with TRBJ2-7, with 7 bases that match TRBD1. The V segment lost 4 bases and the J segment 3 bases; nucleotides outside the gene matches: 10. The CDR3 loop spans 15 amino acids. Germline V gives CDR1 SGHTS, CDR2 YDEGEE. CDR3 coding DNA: TGTGCCAGCAGCAAGGACCCGGGACAGAGCTACGAGCAGTACTTC. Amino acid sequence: CASSKDPGQSYEQYF.

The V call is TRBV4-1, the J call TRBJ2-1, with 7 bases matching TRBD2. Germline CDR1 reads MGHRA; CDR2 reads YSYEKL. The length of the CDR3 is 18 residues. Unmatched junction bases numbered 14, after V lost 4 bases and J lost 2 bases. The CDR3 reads CASSPSPALAETYNEQFF. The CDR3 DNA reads TGCGCCAGCAGCCCCTCCCCCGCTCTAGCGGAGACCTACAATGAGCAGTTCTTC.

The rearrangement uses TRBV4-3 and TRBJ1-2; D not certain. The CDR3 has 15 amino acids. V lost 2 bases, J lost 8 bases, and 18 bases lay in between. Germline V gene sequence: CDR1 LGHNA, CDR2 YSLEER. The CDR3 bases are TGCGCCAGCAGCCAACTCGCCGACGCTAAGCGGGGCTACACCTTC. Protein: CASSQLADAKRGYTF.

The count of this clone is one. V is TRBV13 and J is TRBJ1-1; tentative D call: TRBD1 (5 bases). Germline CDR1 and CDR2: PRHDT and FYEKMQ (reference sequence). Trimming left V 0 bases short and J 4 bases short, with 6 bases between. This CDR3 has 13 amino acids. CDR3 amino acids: CASSLGGGTEAFF. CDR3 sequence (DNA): TGTGCCAGCAGCTTAGGGGGGGGCACTGAAGCTTTCTTT.

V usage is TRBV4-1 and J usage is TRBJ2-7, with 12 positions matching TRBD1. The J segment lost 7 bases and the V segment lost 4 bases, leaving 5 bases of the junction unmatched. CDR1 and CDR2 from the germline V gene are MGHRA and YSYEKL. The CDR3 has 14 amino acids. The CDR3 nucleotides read TGCGCCAGCAGCCCGGGACAGGGGGCGCTGGAGCAGTACTTC. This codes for CASSPGQGALEQYF.

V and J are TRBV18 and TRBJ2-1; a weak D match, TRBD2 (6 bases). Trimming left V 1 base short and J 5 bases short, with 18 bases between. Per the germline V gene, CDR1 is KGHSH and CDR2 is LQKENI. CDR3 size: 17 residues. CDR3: CASSPRSTGVGHNEQFF. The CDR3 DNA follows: TGTGCCAGCTCACCACGTAGTACGGGAGTGGGACACAATGAGCAGTTCTTC.

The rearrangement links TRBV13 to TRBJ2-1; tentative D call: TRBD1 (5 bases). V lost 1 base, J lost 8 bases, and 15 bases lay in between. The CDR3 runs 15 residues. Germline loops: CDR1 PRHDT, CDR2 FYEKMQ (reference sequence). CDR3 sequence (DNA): TGTGCCAGCAGCTTAGCTGGTGGGGCTCCGGATGAGCAGTTCTTC. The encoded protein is CASSLAGGAPDEQFF.

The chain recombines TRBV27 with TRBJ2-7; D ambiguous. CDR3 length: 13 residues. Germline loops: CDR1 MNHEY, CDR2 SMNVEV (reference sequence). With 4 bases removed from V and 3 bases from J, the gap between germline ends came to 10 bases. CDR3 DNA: TGTGCCAGCAGTTCCGACACAGACTACGAGCAGTACTTC. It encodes CASSSDTDYEQYF.

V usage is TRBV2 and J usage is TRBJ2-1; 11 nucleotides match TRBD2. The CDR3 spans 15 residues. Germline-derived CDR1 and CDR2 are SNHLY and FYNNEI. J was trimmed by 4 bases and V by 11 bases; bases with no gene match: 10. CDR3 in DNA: TGTGCCGACTCCTTCGGACTAGCGGGTTACAATGAGCAGTTCTTC. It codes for CADSFGLAGYNEQFF.

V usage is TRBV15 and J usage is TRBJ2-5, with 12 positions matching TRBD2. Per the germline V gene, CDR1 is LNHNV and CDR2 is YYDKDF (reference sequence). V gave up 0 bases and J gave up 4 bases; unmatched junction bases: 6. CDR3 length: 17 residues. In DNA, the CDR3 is TGTGCCACCAGCAGAGATCGGACTAGCGGGGCGGGAGAGACCCAGTACTTC. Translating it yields CATSRDRTSGAGETQYF. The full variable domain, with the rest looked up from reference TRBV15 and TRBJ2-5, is DAMVIQNPRYQVTQFGKPVTLSCSQTLNHNVMYWYQQKSSQAPKLLFHYYDKDFNNEADTPDNFQSRRPNTSFCFLDIRSPGLGDTAMYLCATSRDRTSGAGETQYFGPGTRLLVL.

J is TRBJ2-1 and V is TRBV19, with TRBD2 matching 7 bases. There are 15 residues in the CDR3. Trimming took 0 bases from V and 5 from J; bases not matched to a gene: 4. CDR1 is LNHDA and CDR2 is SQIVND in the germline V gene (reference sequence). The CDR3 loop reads CASSIDLRGDNEQFF. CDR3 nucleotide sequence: TGTGCCAGTAGTATAGATCTCCGGGGGGACAATGAGCAGTTCTTC.

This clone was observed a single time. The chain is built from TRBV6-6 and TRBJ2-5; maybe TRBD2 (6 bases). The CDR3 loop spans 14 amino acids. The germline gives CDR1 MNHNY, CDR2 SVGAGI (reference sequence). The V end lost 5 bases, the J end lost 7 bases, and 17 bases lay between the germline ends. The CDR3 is CASSPYGGLGTQYF. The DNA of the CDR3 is TGTGCCAGCAGTCCCTACGGGGGTCTGGGGACCCAGTACTTC.